The source of this T cell receptor (beta chain) is a study of T cells in Graves' hyperthyroidism and ophthalmopathy. With 0 bases removed from V and 5 bases from J, the gap between germline ends came to 14 bases. Germline-derived CDR1 and CDR2 are SGHRS and YFSETQ. This CDR3 spans 15 amino acids. TCR beta CDR3 sequences were amplified from RNA transcripts. TCR CDR3 regions were first amplified by RT-PCR with HTBI primers. TCRdb independently ran MiXCR on the multiplex PCR reads; one entry per CDR3 protein. The sample includes about 600,000 distinct CDR3 sequences, 11% to 15% seen only once; the top ten take approximately 6.4%.

This receptor was taken from a woman between 18 and 30 years old with Graves' ophthalmopathy. This chain joins TRBV5-1 and TRBJ1-1; D remains unclear. Source material: blood. The CDR3 is CASSLAGSEGTEAFF. As DNA, the CDR3 is TGCGCCAGCAGCTTGGCCGGGTCAGAGGGAACTGAAGCTTTCTTT. Based on the CDR3 plus reference TRBV5-1 and TRBJ1-1, the full variable domain is KAGVTQTPRYLIKTRGQQVTLSCSPISGHRSVSWYQQTPGQGLQFLFEYFSETQRNKGNFPGRFSGRQFSNSRSEMNVSTLELGDSALYLCASSLAGSEGTEAFFGQGTRLTVV.